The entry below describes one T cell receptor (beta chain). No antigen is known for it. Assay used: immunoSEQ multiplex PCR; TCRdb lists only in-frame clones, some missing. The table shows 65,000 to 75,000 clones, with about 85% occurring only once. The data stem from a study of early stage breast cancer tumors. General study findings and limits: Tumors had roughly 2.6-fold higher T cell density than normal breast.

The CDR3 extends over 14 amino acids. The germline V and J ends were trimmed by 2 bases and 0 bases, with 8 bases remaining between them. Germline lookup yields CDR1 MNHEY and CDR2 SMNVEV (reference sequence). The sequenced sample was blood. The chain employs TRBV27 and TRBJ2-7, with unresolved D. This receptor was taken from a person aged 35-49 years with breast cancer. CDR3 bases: TGTGCCAGCAGTTTAGCCATGAGCTCCTACGAGCAGTACTTC. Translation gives CASSLAMSSYEQYF.